These 2 T cell receptor beta chains originate from one sample sequenced in a study of control samples from healthy donors and cancer patients (dated by TCRdb to the early 2020s). The method behind the library was the immunoSEQ multiplex PCR assay. In TCRdb, the immuneACCESS table is reduced to in-frame sequences with V and J assigned. These tables do not hold every clone; where another copy was compared, an unresolved V gene accounts for under half, and the others remain unexplained. For this sample there are around 100,000 clones; 88% appear just once. The ten largest clones represent 13% to 15% of the sample. The sequencing sample was made of blood. The receptors originated from a woman in her 70s in good health.

In this sample, this clone turned up once. The chain is built from TRBV10-3 and TRBJ2-1; 10 bases are a match to TRBD1. Trimming took 10 bases from V and 8 from J; bases not matched to a gene: 8. Germline CDR1 and CDR2: ENHRY and SYGVKD. The length of the CDR3 is 13 residues. In nucleotides, the CDR3 is TGTGCCACCCAGGGGGACAGGGGAGATGAGCAGTTCTTC. Its protein is CATQGDRGDEQFF.

This clone has a single count. CDR3 amino acids: CASSLEARGATEAFF. CDR3 DNA sequence: TGTGCCAGCAGCTTGGAGGCGAGGGGGGCCACTGAAGCTTTCTTT. This chain uses TRBV5-6 with TRBJ1-1; a weak D match, TRBD1 (6 bases). Germline V gene data show CDR1 as SGHDT and CDR2 as YYEEEE. The CDR3 consists of 15 residues. V shed 0 bases and J shed 4 bases, with 13 bases lying between them.